A selection of T cell receptor beta chains follows, all from one sample in a study of response to subunit inactivated influenza vaccine. MiXCR was run by TCRdb on the RT-PCR reads, yielding one entry per CDR3 protein. The sample includes 500,000 to 550,000 distinct CDR3 sequences, 6.5% to 8% of them seen just once. The sample consisted of PBMCs from blood, taken approximately 25 months after vaccination. Every receptor here comes from a man between 45 and 75 years old who received an inactivated influenza vaccine. Both conserved end residues are part of each CDR3. A D gene is named only where the DNA matches it firmly. A row's size may be missing; if present it is once, few, many or a size class.

D gene: .
V gene: TRBV20-1
J gene: TRBJ2-7
clone size: .
CDR3 protein: CSATTRTVTLYEQYF
CDR3 DNA: TGCAGTGCTACAACCCGGACAGTTACCCTCTACGAGCAGTACTTC

D gene: .
V gene: TRBV6-1
J gene: TRBJ2-2
clone size: few
CDR3 protein: CASSPLGGEGGELFF
CDR3 DNA: TGTGCCAGCAGCCCCCTAGGGGGGGAAGGCGGGGAGCTGTTTTTT

D gene: .
V gene: TRBV6-2/TRBV6-3
J gene: TRBJ2-7
clone size: many
CDR3 protein: CASSFDRSYEQYF
CDR3 DNA: TGTGCCAGCAGTTTCGACAGGTCCTACGAGCAGTACTTC

D gene: .
V gene: TRBV5-1
J gene: TRBJ2-5
clone size: few
CDR3 protein: CASSPWTAQETQYF
CDR3 DNA: TGCGCCAGCAGCCCTTGGACAGCCCAAGAGACCCAGTACTTC

D gene: TRBD2
V gene: TRBV9
J gene: TRBJ2-7
clone size: few
CDR3 protein: CASSPTGTSGRAGPYF
CDR3 DNA: TGTGCCAGCAGCCCCACTGGAACTAGCGGGAGGGCCGGCCCGTACTTC

D gene: TRBD1
V gene: TRBV29-1
J gene: TRBJ2-3
clone size: .
CDR3 protein: CSVELSGGHTQYF
CDR3 DNA: TGCAGCGTTGAATTGTCAGGGGGACATACGCAGTATTTT

D gene: .
V gene: TRBV9
J gene: TRBJ2-5
clone size: .
CDR3 protein: CASSGETKYF
CDR3 DNA: TGTGCCAGCAGCGGAGAGACCAAGTACTTC

D gene: TRBD1
V gene: TRBV29-1
J gene: TRBJ2-5
clone size: .
CDR3 protein: CSGLKGGRETQYF
CDR3 DNA: TGCAGCGGACTAAAAGGGGGCAGGGAGACCCAGTACTTC

D gene: .
V gene: TRBV28
J gene: TRBJ2-7
clone size: .
CDR3 protein: CATILNNEQYF
CDR3 DNA: TGTGCCACCATCCTCAACAACGAGCAGTACTTC

D gene: TRBD2
V gene: TRBV4-3
J gene: TRBJ2-1
clone size: few
CDR3 protein: CASSQDHGTRNEQFF
CDR3 DNA: TGCGCCAGCAGCCAAGATCATGGGACTAGGAATGAGCAGTTCTTC

D gene: .
V gene: TRBV28
J gene: TRBJ2-7
clone size: many
CDR3 protein: CASGITGNEQYF
CDR3 DNA: TGTGCCAGCGGGATTACAGGGAACGAGCAGTACTTC

D gene: TRBD1
V gene: TRBV7-2
J gene: TRBJ2-1
clone size: many
CDR3 protein: CASSVRTGGGHEQFF
CDR3 DNA: TGTGCCAGCAGCGTCAGGACAGGGGGTGGGCATGAGCAGTTCTTC

D gene: TRBD2
V gene: TRBV7-9
J gene: TRBJ2-3
clone size: .
CDR3 protein: CASSAGTSGEPTDTQYF
CDR3 DNA: TGTGCCAGCAGCGCCGGGACTAGCGGTGAACCAACAGATACGCAGTATTTT

D gene: TRBD1
V gene: TRBV28
J gene: TRBJ2-7
clone size: many
CDR3 protein: CASKKTGGIYEQYF
CDR3 DNA: TGTGCCAGCAAAAAGACAGGGGGTATCTACGAGCAGTACTTC

D gene: TRBD1
V gene: TRBV20-1
J gene: TRBJ1-1
clone size: many
CDR3 protein: CSAGDSHTEAFF
CDR3 DNA: TGCAGTGCGGGGGACAGTCACACTGAAGCTTTCTTT

D gene: .
V gene: TRBV28
J gene: TRBJ2-7
clone size: few
CDR3 protein: CASSLRGVGQYF
CDR3 DNA: TGTGCCAGCAGTTTAAGGGGAGTGGGGCAGTACTTC

D gene: .
V gene: TRBV5-6
J gene: TRBJ2-6
clone size: .
CDR3 protein: CASSFPDRPGANVLTF
CDR3 DNA: TGTGCCAGCAGCTTCCCCGACAGACCTGGGGCCAACGTCCTGACTTTC

D gene: .
V gene: TRBV6-5
J gene: TRBJ1-5
clone size: few
CDR3 protein: CASSTLGENQPQHF
CDR3 DNA: TGTGCCAGCAGTACTTTAGGGGAAAATCAGCCCCAGCATTTT

D gene: .
V gene: TRBV5-6
J gene: TRBJ2-7
clone size: few
CDR3 protein: CASSLKGSKEQYF
CDR3 DNA: TGTGCCAGCAGCTTGAAGGGAAGTAAGGAGCAGTACTTC

D gene: TRBD2
V gene: TRBV9
J gene: TRBJ2-2
clone size: .
CDR3 protein: CASSVGGSDGELFF
CDR3 DNA: TGTGCCAGCAGCGTGGGAGGGTCTGACGGGGAGCTGTTTTTT

D gene: TRBD1
V gene: TRBV5-1
J gene: TRBJ2-7
clone size: .
CDR3 protein: CASSGKGTGTSSYEQYF
CDR3 DNA: TGCGCCAGCAGCGGGAAAGGGACAGGGACGAGCTCCTACGAGCAGTACTTC

D gene: .
V gene: TRBV10-3
J gene: TRBJ2-7
clone size: .
CDR3 protein: CAISEQEDYEQYF
CDR3 DNA: TGTGCCATCAGTGAGCAGGAGGACTACGAGCAGTACTTC

D gene: .
V gene: TRBV7-9
J gene: TRBJ2-1
clone size: .
CDR3 protein: CASSSHYSFYEQFF
CDR3 DNA: TGTGCCAGCAGCTCTCACTATTCCTTCTATGAGCAGTTCTTC

D gene: TRBD1
V gene: TRBV15
J gene: TRBJ2-2
clone size: many
CDR3 protein: CATSTTGYTGELFF
CDR3 DNA: TGTGCCACCAGCACGACAGGGTACACCGGGGAGCTGTTTTTT

D gene: TRBD1
V gene: TRBV28
J gene: TRBJ2-4
clone size: few
CDR3 protein: CASSLTGAQNIQYF
CDR3 DNA: TGTGCCAGCAGTCTGACAGGGGCCCAAAACATTCAGTACTTC

D gene: .
V gene: TRBV7-2
J gene: TRBJ2-1
clone size: few
CDR3 protein: CASSPPRDPNEQFF
CDR3 DNA: TGTGCCAGCAGCCCCCCCCGGGACCCCAATGAGCAGTTCTTC

D gene: TRBD1
V gene: TRBV29-1
J gene: TRBJ1-1
clone size: many
CDR3 protein: CSADRQVTEAFF
CDR3 DNA: TGCAGCGCGGACAGGCAGGTCACTGAAGCTTTCTTT

D gene: .
V gene: TRBV5-1
J gene: TRBJ2-7
clone size: .
CDR3 protein: CASSTPGGVYEQYF
CDR3 DNA: TGCGCCAGCTCGACGCCCGGGGGAGTCTACGAGCAGTACTTC

D gene: TRBD1
V gene: TRBV9
J gene: TRBJ2-1
clone size: many
CDR3 protein: CASWDRGPNSYNEQFF
CDR3 DNA: TGTGCCAGTTGGGACAGGGGACCTAACTCCTACAATGAGCAGTTCTTC

D gene: TRBD1
V gene: TRBV6-1
J gene: TRBJ2-2
clone size: few
CDR3 protein: CASRQDRGHTGELFF
CDR3 DNA: TGTGCCAGCAGACAGGACAGGGGTCACACCGGGGAGCTGTTTTTT

D gene: TRBD2
V gene: TRBV9
J gene: TRBJ2-2
clone size: few
CDR3 protein: CASSLGRAHTGELFF
CDR3 DNA: TGTGCCAGCAGCCTAGGGAGGGCCCACACCGGGGAGCTGTTTTTT

D gene: .
V gene: TRBV29-1
J gene: TRBJ2-7
clone size: many
CDR3 protein: CSVESGVGGSYEQYF
CDR3 DNA: TGCAGCGTTGAAAGTGGGGTGGGGGGTTCCTACGAGCAGTACTTC

D gene: .
V gene: TRBV20-1
J gene: TRBJ1-1
clone size: many
CDR3 protein: CSARTTRRAGMNTEAFF
CDR3 DNA: TGCAGTGCTAGAACTACTCGAAGGGCGGGGATGAACACTGAAGCTTTCTTT

D gene: TRBD1
V gene: TRBV25-1
J gene: TRBJ1-1
clone size: .
CDR3 protein: CASRLSGTGLPEAFF
CDR3 DNA: TGTGCCAGCAGGCTTTCAGGGACAGGGCTTCCTGAAGCTTTCTTT

D gene: TRBD2
V gene: TRBV7-2
J gene: TRBJ2-5
clone size: many
CDR3 protein: CASRSNGGGVQETQYF
CDR3 DNA: TGTGCCAGCCGGTCAAACGGCGGGGGTGTACAAGAGACCCAGTACTTC

D gene: .
V gene: TRBV4-3
J gene: TRBJ2-2
clone size: .
CDR3 protein: CASRVGGAQSGELFF
CDR3 DNA: TGCGCCAGCAGAGTTGGCGGGGCTCAATCCGGGGAGCTGTTTTTT

D gene: .
V gene: TRBV29-1
J gene: TRBJ1-4
clone size: many
CDR3 protein: CSVEGGVRGRKLFF
CDR3 DNA: TGCAGCGTTGAGGGAGGGGTCAGGGGAAGAAAACTGTTTTTT

D gene: TRBD1
V gene: TRBV19
J gene: TRBJ1-5
clone size: .
CDR3 protein: CASSVYRGSNQPQHF
CDR3 DNA: TGTGCCAGTAGCGTATACAGGGGTAGCAATCAGCCCCAGCATTTT

D gene: TRBD1
V gene: TRBV20-1
J gene: TRBJ1-5
clone size: many
CDR3 protein: CSASRHKQGFGNQPQHF
CDR3 DNA: TGCAGTGCTAGCAGACATAAACAGGGGTTTGGCAATCAGCCCCAGCATTTT

D gene: TRBD2
V gene: TRBV5-1
J gene: TRBJ2-1
clone size: many
CDR3 protein: CASSLGTHLGDYTYNEQFF
CDR3 DNA: TGCGCCAGCAGCTTGGGCACCCACTTAGGGGACTATACCTACAATGAGCAGTTCTTC

D gene: .
V gene: TRBV7-6
J gene: TRBJ2-7
clone size: few
CDR3 protein: CASSLAVRTEQYF
CDR3 DNA: TGTGCCAGCAGTTTGGCAGTTCGAACCGAGCAGTACTTC